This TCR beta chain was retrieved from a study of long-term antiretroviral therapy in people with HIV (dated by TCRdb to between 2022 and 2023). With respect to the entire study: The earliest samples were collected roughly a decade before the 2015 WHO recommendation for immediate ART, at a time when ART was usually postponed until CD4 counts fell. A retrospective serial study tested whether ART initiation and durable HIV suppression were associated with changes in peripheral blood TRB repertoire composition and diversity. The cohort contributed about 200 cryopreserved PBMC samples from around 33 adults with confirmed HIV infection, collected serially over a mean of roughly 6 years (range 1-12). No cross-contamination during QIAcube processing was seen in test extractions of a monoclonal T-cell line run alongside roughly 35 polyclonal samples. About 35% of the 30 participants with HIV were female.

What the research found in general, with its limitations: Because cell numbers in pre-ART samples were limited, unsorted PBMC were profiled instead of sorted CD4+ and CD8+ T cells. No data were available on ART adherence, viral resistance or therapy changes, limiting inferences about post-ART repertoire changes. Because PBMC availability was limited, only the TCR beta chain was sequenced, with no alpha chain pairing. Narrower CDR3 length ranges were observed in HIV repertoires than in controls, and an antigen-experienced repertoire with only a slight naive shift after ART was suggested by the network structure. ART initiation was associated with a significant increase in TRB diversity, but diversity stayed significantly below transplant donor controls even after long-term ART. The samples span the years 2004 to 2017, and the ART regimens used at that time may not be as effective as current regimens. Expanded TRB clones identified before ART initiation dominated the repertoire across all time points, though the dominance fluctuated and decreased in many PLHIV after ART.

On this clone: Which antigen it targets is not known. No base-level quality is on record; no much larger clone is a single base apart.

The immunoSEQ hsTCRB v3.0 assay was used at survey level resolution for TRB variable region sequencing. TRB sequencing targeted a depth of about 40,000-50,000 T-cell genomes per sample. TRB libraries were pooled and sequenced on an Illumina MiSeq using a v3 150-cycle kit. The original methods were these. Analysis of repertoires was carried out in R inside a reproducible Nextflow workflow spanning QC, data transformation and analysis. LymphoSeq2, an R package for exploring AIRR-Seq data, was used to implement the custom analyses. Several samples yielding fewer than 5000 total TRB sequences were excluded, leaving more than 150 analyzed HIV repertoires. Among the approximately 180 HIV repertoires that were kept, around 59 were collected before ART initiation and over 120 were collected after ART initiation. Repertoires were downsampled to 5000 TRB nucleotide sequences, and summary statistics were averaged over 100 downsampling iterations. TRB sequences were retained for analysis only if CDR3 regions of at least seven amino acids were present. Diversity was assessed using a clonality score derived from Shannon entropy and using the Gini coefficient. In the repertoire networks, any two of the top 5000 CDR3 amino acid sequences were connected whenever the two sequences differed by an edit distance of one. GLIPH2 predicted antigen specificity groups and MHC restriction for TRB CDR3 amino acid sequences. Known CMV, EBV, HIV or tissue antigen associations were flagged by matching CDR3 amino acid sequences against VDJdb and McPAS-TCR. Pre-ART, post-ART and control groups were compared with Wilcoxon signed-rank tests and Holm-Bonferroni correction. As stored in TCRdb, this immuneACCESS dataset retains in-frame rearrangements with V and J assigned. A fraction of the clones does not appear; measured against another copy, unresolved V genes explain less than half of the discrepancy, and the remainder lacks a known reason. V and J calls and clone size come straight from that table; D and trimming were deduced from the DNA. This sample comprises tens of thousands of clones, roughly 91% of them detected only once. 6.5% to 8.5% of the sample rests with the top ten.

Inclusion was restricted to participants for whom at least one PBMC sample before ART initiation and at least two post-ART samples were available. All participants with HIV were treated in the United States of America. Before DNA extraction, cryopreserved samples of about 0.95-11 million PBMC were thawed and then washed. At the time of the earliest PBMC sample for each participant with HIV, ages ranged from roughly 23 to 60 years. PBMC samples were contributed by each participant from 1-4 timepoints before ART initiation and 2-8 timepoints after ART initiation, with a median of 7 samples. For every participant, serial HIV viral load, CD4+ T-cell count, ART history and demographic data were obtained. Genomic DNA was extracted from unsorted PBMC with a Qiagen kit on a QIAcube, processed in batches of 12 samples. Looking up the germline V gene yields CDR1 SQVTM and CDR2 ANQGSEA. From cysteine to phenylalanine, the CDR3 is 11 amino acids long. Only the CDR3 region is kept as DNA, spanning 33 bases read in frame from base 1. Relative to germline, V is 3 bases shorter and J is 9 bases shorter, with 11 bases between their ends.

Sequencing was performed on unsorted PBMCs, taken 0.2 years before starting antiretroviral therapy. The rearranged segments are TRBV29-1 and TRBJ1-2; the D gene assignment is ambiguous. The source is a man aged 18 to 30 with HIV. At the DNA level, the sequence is TGCAGCGTTGACCTCGGACGTAGCTACACCTTC. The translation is CSVDLGRSYTF. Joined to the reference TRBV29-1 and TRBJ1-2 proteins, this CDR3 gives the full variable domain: SAVISQKPSRDICQRGTSLTIQCQVDSQVTMMFWYRQQPGQSLTLIATANQGSEATYESGFVIDKFPISRPNLTFSTLTVSNMSPEDSSIYLCSVDLGRSYTFGSGTRLTVV.